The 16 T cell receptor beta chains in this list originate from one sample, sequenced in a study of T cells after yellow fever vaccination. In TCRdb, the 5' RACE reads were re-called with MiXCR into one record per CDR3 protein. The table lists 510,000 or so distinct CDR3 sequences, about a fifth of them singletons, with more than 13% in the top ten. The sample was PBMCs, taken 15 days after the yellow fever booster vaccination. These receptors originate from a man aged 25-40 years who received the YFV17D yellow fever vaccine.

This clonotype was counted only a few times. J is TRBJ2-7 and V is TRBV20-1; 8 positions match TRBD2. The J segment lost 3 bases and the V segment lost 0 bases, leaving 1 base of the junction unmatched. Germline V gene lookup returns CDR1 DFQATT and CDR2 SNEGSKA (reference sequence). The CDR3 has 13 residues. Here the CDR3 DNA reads TGCAGTGCTAGAGAGGCGGGGGGCTACGAGCAGTACTTC. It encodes CSAREAGGYEQYF.

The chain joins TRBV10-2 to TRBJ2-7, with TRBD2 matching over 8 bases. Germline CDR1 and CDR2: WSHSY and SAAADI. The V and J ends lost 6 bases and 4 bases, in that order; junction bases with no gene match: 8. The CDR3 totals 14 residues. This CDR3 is CASRGSGRAYEQYF. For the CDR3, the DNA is TGCGCCAGCAGAGGAAGCGGGAGAGCGTACGAGCAGTACTTC.

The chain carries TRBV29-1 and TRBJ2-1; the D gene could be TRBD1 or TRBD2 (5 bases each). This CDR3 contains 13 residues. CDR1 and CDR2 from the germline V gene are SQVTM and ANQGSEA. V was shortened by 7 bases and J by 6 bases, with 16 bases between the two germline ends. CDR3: CSGAGWGTNEQFF. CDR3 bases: TGCAGCGGTGCAGGGTGGGGGACCAATGAGCAGTTCTTC.

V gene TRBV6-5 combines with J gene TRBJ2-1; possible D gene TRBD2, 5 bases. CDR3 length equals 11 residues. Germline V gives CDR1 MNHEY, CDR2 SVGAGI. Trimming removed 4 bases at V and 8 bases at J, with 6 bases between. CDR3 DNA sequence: TGTGCCAGCAGTTTGAGGGATGAGCAGTTCTTC. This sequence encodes CASSLRDEQFF.

CDR3 nucleotide sequence: TGCGCCAGCAGCCAAGATACGGGCAGGGGGCAGAGAAATTCACCCCTCCACTTT. Amino acid sequence: CASSQDTGRGQRNSPLHF. The chain is built from TRBV4-3 and TRBJ1-6, with 8 positions matching TRBD1. The CDR3 runs 18 residues. Germline CDR1 reads LGHNA; CDR2 reads YSLEER. Trimming cost V 0 bases and J 7 bases; bases outside gene matches: 11.

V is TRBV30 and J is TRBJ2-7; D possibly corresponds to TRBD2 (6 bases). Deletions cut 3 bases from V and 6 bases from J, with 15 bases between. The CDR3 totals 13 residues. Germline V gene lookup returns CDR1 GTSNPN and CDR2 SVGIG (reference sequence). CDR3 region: CAWSPARRGEQYF. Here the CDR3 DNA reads TGTGCCTGGAGCCCAGCCAGGAGGGGCGAGCAGTACTTC.

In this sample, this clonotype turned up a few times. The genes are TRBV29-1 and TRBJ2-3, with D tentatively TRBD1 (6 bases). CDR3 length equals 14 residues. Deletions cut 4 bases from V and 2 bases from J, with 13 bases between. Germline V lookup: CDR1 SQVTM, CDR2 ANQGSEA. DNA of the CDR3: TGCAGCGTTGCCCCCGGGACAAACACAGATACGCAGTATTTT. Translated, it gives CSVAPGTNTDTQYF.

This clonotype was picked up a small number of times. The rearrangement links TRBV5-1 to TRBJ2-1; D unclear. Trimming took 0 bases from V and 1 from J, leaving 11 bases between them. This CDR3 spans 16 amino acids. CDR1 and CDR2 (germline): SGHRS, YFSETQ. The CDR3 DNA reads TGCGCCAGCAGCTTGGTGGGCCGAAGATCCTACAATGAGCAGTTCTTC. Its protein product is CASSLVGRRSYNEQFF.

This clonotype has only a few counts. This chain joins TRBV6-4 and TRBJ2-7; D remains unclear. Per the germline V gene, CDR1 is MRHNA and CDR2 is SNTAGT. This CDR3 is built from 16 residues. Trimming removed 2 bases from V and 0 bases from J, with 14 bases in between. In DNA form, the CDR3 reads TGTGCCAGCAGTGACGGGCAGGCCCATATCTCCTACGAGCAGTACTTC. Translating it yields CASSDGQAHISYEQYF.

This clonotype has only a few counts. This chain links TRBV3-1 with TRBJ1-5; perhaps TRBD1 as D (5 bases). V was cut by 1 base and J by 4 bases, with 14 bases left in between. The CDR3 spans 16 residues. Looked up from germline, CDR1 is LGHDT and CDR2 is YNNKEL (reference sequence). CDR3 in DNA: TGTGCCAGCAGCCAAGCCGGGACTTCCCCTAATCAGCCCCAGCATTTT. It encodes CASSQAGTSPNQPQHF.

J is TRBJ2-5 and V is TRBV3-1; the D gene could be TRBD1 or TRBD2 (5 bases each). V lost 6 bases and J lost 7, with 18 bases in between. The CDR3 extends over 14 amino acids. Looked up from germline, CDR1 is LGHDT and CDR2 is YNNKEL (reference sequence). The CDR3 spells CASRGDGLRGTQYF. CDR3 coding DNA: TGTGCCAGCAGGGGGGACGGACTCCGCGGGACCCAGTACTTC.

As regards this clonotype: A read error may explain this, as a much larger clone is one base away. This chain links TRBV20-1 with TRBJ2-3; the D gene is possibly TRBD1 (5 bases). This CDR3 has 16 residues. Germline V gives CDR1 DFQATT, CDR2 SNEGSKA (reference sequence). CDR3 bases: TGCTGTGCTGTTCGCCCGACAGAGTTTAAATCGGATACGCAGTATTTT. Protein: CCAVRPTEFKSDTQYF.

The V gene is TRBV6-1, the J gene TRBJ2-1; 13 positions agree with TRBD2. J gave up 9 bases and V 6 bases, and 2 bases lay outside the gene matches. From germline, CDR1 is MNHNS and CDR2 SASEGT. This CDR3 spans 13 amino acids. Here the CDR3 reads CASRRLAGGEQFF. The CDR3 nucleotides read TGTGCCAGCAGACGACTAGCGGGGGGTGAGCAGTTCTTC.

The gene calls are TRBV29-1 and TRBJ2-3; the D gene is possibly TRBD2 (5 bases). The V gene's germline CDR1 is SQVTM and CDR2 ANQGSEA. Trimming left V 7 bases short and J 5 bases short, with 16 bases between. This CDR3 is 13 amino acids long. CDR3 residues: CSARDSGVDTQYF. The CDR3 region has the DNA TGCAGCGCCCGAGATTCCGGGGTAGATACGCAGTATTTT.

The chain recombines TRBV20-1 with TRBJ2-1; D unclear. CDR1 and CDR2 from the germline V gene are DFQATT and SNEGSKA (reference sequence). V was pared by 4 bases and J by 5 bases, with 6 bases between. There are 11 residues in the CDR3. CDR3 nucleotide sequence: TGCAGTGCTAACCCGGACAATGAGCAGTTCTTC. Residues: CSANPDNEQFF.

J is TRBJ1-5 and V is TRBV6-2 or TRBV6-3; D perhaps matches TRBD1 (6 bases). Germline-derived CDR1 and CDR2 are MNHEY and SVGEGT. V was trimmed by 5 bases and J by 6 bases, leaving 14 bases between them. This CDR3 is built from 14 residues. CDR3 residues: CASSGLGARQPQHF. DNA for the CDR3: TGTGCCAGCAGTGGGTTGGGGGCACGTCAGCCCCAGCATTTT.